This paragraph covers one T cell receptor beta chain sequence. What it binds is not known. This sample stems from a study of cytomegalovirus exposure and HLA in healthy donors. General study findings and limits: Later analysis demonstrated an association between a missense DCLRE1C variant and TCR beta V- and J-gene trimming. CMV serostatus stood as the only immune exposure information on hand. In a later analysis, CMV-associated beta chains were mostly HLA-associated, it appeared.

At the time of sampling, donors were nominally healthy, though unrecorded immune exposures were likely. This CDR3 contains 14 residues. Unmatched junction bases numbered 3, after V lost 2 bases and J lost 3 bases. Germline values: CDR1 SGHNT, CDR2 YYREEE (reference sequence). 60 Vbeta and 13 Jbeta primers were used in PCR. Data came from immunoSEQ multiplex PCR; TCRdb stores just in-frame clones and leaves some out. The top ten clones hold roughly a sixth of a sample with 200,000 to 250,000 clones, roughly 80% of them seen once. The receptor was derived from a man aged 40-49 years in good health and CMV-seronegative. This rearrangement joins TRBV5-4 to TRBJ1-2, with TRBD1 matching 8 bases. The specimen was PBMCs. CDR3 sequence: CASSFQGAHYGYTF. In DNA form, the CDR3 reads TGTGCCAGCAGCTTCCAGGGGGCTCACTATGGCTACACCTTC.